This T cell receptor (beta chain) was captured in a study of blood T cell repertoires in COVID-19. There are 17 residues in the CDR3. V was pared by 5 bases and J by 1 base, with 5 bases of the junction left unmatched. Germline-derived CDR1 and CDR2 are SGHTA and FQGTGA. In Seattle, patients joined the study during active infection and were tracked longitudinally. Profiled with immunoSEQ multiplex PCR; TCRdb holds only in-frame clones, not every one. The sample holds about 340,000 clones, 70% to 90% seen once. Sequences were obtained from peripheral blood. The clonotype originates from a woman between 55 and 75 years old with COVID-19, enrolled during active disease. This sequence joins TRBV7-3 and TRBJ2-1; 13 bases fit TRBD2. In DNA form, the CDR3 reads TGTGCCAGCAGCGGACCGGGACTAGCGGGATCCTACAATGAGCAGTTCTTC. It specifies CASSGPGLAGSYNEQFF.